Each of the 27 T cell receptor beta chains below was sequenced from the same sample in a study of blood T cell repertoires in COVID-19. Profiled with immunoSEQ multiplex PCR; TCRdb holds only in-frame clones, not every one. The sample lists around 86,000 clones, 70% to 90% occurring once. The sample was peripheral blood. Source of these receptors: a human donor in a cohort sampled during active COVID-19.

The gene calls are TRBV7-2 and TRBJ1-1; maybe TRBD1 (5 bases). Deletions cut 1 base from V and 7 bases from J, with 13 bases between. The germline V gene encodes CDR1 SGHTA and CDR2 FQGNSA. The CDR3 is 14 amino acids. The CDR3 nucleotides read TGTGCCAGCAGCTTAGGGCGAAGGGGCCTTGAAGCTTTCTTT. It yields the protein CASSLGRRGLEAFF. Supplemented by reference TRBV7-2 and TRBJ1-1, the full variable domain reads GAGVSQSPSNKVTEKGKDVELRCDPISGHTALYWYRQSLGQGLEFLIYFQGNSAPDKSGLPSDRFSAERTGGSVSTLTIQRTQQEDSAVYLCASSLGRRGLEAFFGQGTRLTVV.

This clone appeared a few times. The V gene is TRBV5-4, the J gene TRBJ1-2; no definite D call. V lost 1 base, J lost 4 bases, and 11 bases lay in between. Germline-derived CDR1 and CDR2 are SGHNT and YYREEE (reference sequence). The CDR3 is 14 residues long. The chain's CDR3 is CASSLNSRIYGYTF. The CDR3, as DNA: TGTGCCAGCAGCTTGAACAGTCGAATCTATGGCTACACCTTC.

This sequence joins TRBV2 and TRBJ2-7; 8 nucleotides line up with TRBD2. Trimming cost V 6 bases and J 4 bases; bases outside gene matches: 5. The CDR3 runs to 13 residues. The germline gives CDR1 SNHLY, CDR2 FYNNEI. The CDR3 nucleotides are TGTGCCAGCAGCCAGCGGGAGTTGTACGAGCAGTACTTC. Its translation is CASSQRELYEQYF.

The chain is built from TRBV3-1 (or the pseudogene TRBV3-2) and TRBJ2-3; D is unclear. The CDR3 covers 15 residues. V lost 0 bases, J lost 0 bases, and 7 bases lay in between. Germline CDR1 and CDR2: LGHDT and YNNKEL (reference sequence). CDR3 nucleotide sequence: TGTGCCAGCAGCCAAGATAGATCTAGCACAGATACGCAGTATTTT. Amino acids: CASSQDRSSTDTQYF.

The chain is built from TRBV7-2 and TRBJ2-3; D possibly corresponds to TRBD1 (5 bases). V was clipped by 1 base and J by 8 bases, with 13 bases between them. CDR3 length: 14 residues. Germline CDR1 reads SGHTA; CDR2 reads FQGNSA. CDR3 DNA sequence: TGTGCCAGCAGCTTAGTCAGGGAATCTGGTACGCAGTATTTT. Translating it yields CASSLVRESGTQYF.

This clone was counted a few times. CDR3 in amino acids: CASSYPPGERNSPLHF. The CDR3 bases are TGTGCCAGCAGTTACCCGCCGGGGGAGCGTAATTCACCCCTCCACTTT. The V and J genes are TRBV6-2 or TRBV6-3 and TRBJ1-6; D possibly corresponds to TRBD1 (5 bases). From germline, CDR1 is MNHEY and CDR2 SVGEGT. Trimming took off 2 bases at V and 6 bases at J, with 14 bases between the two ends. This CDR3 is built from 16 residues.

CDR3 sequence (DNA): TGTGCCAGCAGCTTGGAGGGACAGGCCTACAATGAGCAGTTCTTC. Translation gives CASSLEGQAYNEQFF. This chain links TRBV5-6 with TRBJ2-1, with 8 bases lining up with TRBD1. The V segment lost 0 bases and the J segment 2 bases; nucleotides outside the gene matches: 1. CDR1 is SGHDT, CDR2 YYEEEE, per germline. The CDR3 consists of 15 residues.

CDR3 residues: CASSPTGGVYEQYF. DNA for the CDR3: TGTGCCAGCAGTCCGACGGGGGGCGTCTACGAGCAGTACTTC. The genes are TRBV27 and TRBJ2-7; a possible D gene is TRBD2 (7 bases). The length of the CDR3 is 14 residues. CDR1 and CDR2 from the germline V gene are MNHEY and SMNVEV (reference sequence). V lost 5 bases to trimming and J lost 3 bases, with 14 bases between them.

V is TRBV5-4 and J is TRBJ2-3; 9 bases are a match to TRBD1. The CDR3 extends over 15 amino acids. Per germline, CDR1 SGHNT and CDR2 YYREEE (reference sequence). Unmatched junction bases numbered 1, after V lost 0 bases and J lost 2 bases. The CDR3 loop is CASSLDRGLTDTQYF. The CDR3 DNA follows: TGTGCCAGCAGCTTGGACAGGGGGCTCACAGATACGCAGTATTTT.

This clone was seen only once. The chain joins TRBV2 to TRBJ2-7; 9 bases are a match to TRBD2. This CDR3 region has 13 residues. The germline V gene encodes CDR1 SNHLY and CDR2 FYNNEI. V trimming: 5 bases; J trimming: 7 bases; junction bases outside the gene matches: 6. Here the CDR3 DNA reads TGTGCCAGCAGTCTTGGTGGACTAGCGGAGCAGTACTTC. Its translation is CASSLGGLAEQYF.

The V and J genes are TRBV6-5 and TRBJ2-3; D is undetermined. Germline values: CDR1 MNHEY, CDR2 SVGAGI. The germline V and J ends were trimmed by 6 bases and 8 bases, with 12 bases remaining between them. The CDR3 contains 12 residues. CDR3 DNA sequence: TGTGCCAGCAGCTCCCGCACGGGTACGCAGTATTTT. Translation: CASSSRTGTQYF.

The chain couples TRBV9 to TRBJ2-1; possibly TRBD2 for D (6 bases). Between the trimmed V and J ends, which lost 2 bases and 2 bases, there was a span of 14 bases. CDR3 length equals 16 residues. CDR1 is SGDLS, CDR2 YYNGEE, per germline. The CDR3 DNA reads TGTGCCAGCAGCGTTATGGGGGACTCAACCTACAATGAGCAGTTCTTC. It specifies CASSVMGDSTYNEQFF. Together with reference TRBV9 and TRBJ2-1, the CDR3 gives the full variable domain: DSGVTQTPKHLITATGQRVTLRCSPRSGDLSVYWYQQSLDQGLQFLIQYYNGEERAKGNILERFSAQQFPDLHSELNLSSLELGDSALYFCASSVMGDSTYNEQFFGPGTRLTVL.

DNA of the CDR3: TGTGCCAGCAGCTTAGCCGTCTCCACGTATCTGCTGGGGAGAGCCCACGAGCAGTACTTC. Its translation: CASSLAVSTYLLGRAHEQYF. V is TRBV7-2 and J is TRBJ2-7; possible D gene TRBD2, 5 bases. There are 20 residues in the CDR3. In germline, CDR1 is SGHTA, CDR2 FQGNSA. Trimming removed 0 bases from V and 5 bases from J, with 29 bases in between. The full variable domain, rest sourced from reference TRBV7-2 and TRBJ2-7, is GAGVSQSPSNKVTEKGKDVELRCDPISGHTALYWYRQSLGQGLEFLIYFQGNSAPDKSGLPSDRFSAERTGGSVSTLTIQRTQQEDSAVYLCASSLAVSTYLLGRAHEQYFGPGTRLTVT.

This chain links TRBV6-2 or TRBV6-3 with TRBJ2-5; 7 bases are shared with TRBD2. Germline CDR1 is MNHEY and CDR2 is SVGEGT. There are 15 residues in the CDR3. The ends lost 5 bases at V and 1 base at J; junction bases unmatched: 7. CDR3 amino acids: CASSPGTTFQETQYF. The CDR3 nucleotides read TGTGCCAGCAGTCCCGGGACTACCTTCCAAGAGACCCAGTACTTC.

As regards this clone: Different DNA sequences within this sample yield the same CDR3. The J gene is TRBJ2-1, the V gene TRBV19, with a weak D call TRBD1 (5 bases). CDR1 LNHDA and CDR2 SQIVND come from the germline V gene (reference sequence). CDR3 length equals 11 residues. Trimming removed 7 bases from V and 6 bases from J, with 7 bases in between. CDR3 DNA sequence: TGTGCCAGTACAGGGTCCAATGAGCAGTTCTTC. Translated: CASTGSNEQFF.

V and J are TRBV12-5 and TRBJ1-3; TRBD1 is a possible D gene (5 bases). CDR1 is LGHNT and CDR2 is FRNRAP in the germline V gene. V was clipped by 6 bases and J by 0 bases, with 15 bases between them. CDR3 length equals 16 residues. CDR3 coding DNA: TGTGCTAGTGGCCCCCCTCAGGGTTTCTCTGGAAACACCATATATTTT. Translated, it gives CASGPPQGFSGNTIYF.

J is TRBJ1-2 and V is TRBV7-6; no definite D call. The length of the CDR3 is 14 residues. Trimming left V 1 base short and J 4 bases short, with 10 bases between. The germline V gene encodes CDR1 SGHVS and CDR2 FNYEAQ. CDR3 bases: TGTGCCAGCAGCTTAGGGATGCAGGCCTATGGCTACACCTTC. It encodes CASSLGMQAYGYTF. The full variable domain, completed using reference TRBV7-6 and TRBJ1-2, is GAGVSQSPRYKVTKRGQDVALRCDPISGHVSLYWYRQALGQGPEFLTYFNYEAQQDKSGLPNDRFSAERPEGSISTLTIQRTEQRDSAMYRCASSLGMQAYGYTFGSGTRLTVV.

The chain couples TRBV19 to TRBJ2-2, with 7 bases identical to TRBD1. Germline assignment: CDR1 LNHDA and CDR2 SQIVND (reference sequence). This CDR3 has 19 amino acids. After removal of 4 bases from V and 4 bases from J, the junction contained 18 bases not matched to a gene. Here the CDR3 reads CASSSRGREMGRPTGELFF. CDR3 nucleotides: TGTGCCAGTAGTAGTAGGGGGCGCGAGATGGGGCGCCCCACCGGGGAGCTGTTTTTT.

In nucleotides, the CDR3 is TGTGCCAGCAGCTTGCTTAGCGGGGGGGATGAGTTCTTC. Translated, it gives CASSLLSGGDEFF. The chain combines TRBV7-6 with TRBJ2-1; 11 bases align to TRBD2. V lost 3 bases to trimming and J lost 14 bases; unmatched junction nucleotides: 6. The CDR3 covers 13 residues. Per the germline V gene, CDR1 is SGHVS and CDR2 is FNYEAQ.

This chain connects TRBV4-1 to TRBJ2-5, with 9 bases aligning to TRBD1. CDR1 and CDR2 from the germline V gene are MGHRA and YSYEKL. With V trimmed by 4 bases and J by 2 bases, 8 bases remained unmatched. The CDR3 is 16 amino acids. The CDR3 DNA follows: TGCGCCAGCAGCCCTCTACAGGGGGCAGATCAAGAGACCCAGTACTTC. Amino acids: CASSPLQGADQETQYF.

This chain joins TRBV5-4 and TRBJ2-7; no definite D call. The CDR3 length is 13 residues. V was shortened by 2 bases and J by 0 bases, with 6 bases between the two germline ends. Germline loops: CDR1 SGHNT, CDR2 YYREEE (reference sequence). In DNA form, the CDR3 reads TGTGCCAGCAGCTTAGCTAGCTCCTACGAGCAGTACTTC. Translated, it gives CASSLASSYEQYF.

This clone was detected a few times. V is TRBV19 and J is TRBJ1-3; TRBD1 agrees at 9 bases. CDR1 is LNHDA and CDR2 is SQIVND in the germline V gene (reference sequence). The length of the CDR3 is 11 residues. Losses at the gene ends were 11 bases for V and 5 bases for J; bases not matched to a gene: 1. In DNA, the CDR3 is TGTGCCGGACAGGGGCGAAACACCATATATTTT. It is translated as CAGQGRNTIYF.

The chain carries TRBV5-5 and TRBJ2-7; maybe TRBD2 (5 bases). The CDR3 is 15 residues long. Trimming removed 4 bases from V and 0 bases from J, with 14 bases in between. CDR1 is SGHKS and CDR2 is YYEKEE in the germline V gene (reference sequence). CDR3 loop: CASSPLQRSSYEQYF. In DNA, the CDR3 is TGTGCCAGCAGCCCCCTGCAGCGGAGCTCCTACGAGCAGTACTTC.

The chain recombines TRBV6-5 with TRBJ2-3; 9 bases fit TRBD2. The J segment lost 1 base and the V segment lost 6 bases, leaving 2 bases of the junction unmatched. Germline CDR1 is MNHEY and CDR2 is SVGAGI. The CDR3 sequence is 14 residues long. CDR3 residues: CASSWTSGTDTQYF. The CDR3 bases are TGTGCCAGCAGCTGGACTAGCGGCACAGATACGCAGTATTTT.

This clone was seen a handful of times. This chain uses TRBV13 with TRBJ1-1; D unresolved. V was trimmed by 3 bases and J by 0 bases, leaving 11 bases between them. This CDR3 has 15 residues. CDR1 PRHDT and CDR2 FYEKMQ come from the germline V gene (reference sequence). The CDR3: CASSFSSEVNTEAFF. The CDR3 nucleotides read TGTGCCAGCAGCTTTTCCTCGGAGGTGAACACTGAAGCTTTCTTT.

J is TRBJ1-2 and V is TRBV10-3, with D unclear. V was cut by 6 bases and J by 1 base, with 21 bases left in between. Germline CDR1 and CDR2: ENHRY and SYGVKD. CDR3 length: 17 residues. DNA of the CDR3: TGTGCCATCAGGGTATTTAACCGGGGTCCCCTTAACTATGGCTACACCTTC. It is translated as CAIRVFNRGPLNYGYTF.

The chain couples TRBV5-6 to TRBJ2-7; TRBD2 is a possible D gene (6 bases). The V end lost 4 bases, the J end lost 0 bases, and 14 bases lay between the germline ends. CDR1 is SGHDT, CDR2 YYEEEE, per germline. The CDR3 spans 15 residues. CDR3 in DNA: TGTGCCAGCAGCCGGGGTCGGGGGAGCTCCTACGAGCAGTACTTC. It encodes CASSRGRGSSYEQYF.